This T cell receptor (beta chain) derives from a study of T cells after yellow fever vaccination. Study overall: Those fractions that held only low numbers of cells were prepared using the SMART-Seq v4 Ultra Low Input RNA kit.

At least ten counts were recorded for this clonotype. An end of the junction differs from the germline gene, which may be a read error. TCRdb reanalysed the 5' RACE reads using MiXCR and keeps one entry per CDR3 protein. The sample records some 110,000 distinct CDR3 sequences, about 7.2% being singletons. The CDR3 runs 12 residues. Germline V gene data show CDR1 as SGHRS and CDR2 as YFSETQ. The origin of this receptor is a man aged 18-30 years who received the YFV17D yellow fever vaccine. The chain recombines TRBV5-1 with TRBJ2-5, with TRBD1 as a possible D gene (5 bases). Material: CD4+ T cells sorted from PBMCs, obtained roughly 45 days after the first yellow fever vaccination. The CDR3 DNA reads TGCGCCAGCAGCCACACACTGGACACGATTGTCTTC. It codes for CASSHTLDTIVF. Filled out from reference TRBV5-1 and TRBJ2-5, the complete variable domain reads KAGVTQTPRYLIKTRGQQVTLSCSPISGHRSVSWYQQTPGQGLQFLFEYFSETQRNKGNFPGRFSGRQFSNSRSEMNVSTLELGDSALYLCASSHTLDTIVFGPGTRLLVL.